Below are 9 T cell receptor beta chains sequenced from a single sample in a study of T cell responses to AZD1222 COVID-19 vaccine. Method: immunoSEQ multiplex PCR; TCRdb's copy keeps in-frame clones and lacks some. The profile covers 100,000 or so clones, with around nine tenths appearing a single time and around 12% taken by the ten largest. This material consisted of peripheral blood, taken on day 0 of AZD1222 vaccination. The source is an adult in good health.

There are a few counts of this clone. This rearrangement joins TRBV29-1 to TRBJ2-7; D gene uncertain. Germline V CDR1 and CDR2: SQVTM, ANQGSEA. Trimming took off 6 bases at V and 1 base at J, with 10 bases between the two ends. The CDR3 contains 12 residues. The CDR3 region is CSVAKASYEQYF. The CDR3 DNA reads as TGCAGCGTGGCCAAGGCATCCTACGAGCAGTACTTC.

The chain couples TRBV28 to TRBJ1-2; 10 bases line up with TRBD1. V shed 6 bases, J shed 0 bases, and the junction held 1 base outside the gene matches. Germline V gene lookup returns CDR1 MDHEN and CDR2 SYDVKM. CDR3 length: 14 residues. This chain's CDR3 is CASRGQGANYGYTF. CDR3 bases: TGTGCCAGCAGAGGACAGGGGGCTAACTATGGCTACACCTTC.

The V and J genes are TRBV7-9 and TRBJ2-7; 13 nucleotides agree with TRBD2. CDR1 SEHNR and CDR2 FQNEAQ come from the germline V gene (reference sequence). V was clipped by 5 bases and J by 4 bases; unmatched bases: 8. The CDR3 loop spans 16 amino acids. CDR3 nucleotide sequence: TGTGCCAGCAGCCCAAGACTAGCGGGAGGAAAGTACGAGCAGTACTTC. Translating it yields CASSPRLAGGKYEQYF.

The chain couples TRBV5-4 to TRBJ2-3; 7 nucleotides agree with TRBD2. CDR1 SGHNT and CDR2 YYREEE come from the germline V gene (reference sequence). After removal of 4 bases from V and 14 bases from J, the junction contained 19 bases not matched to a gene. There are 15 residues in the CDR3. CDR3 amino acids: CASSVGGGLILHWYF. CDR3 DNA: TGTGCCAGCAGCGTGGGCGGGGGACTAATCCTGCATTGGTATTTT. The entire variable domain, with the rest obtained from reference TRBV5-4 and TRBJ2-3, is as follows: ETGVTQSPTHLIKTRGQQVTLRCSSQSGHNTVSWYQQALGQGPQFIFQYYREEENGRGNFPPRFSGLQFPNYSSELNVNALELDDSALYLCASSVGGGLILHWYFGPGTRLTVL.

V gene TRBV7-9 combines with J gene TRBJ2-5; perhaps TRBD2 as D (6 bases). The CDR3 is made up of 15 amino acids. The V end lost 1 base, the J end lost 5 bases, and 14 bases lay between the germline ends. Looked up from germline, CDR1 is SEHNR and CDR2 is FQNEAQ (reference sequence). The CDR3 is CASSLGGTDGETQYF. Written as DNA, the CDR3 is TGTGCCAGCAGCTTAGGCGGGACGGATGGGGAGACCCAGTACTTC. Variable domain in full (rest from reference TRBV7-9 and TRBJ2-5): DTGVSQNPRHKITKRGQNVTFRCDPISEHNRLYWYRQTLGQGPEFLTYFQNEAQLEKSRLLSDRFSAERPKGSFSTLEIQRTEQGDSAMYLCASSLGGTDGETQYFGPGTRLLVL.

The chain employs TRBV25-1 and TRBJ2-2, with D perhaps matching TRBD1 (6 bases). CDR1 and CDR2 from the germline V gene are MGHDK and SYGVNS. This CDR3 spans 15 amino acids. Trimming removed 10 bases at V and 1 base at J, with 16 bases between. The CDR3 DNA reads TGTGCCACCTTTATAGGGGGTGGGAACACCGGGGAGCTGTTTTTT. Translating it yields CATFIGGGNTGELFF.

The chain carries TRBV3-1 (or the pseudogene TRBV3-2) and TRBJ1-1; 8 bases are shared with TRBD1. This CDR3 comprises 16 residues. V shed 4 bases, J shed 2 bases, and the junction held 9 bases outside the gene matches. The germline gives CDR1 LGHDT, CDR2 YNNKEL (reference sequence). DNA for the CDR3: TGTGCCAGCAGCCCACAGCTACAGGGGGGTAACACTGAAGCTTTCTTT. Translation gives CASSPQLQGGNTEAFF.

The V and J genes are TRBV28 and TRBJ1-5; D perhaps matches TRBD1 (5 bases). The CDR3 sequence is 15 residues long. CDR1 is MDHEN, CDR2 SYDVKM, per germline. V lost 4 bases and J lost 2, with 12 bases in between. As DNA, the CDR3 is TGTGCCAGCAGTTGGGCGACAGCTGGCAATCAGCCCCAGCATTTT. It encodes CASSWATAGNQPQHF.

The V gene is TRBV6-5, the J gene TRBJ2-1, with 10 bases aligning to TRBD1. This CDR3 has 14 amino acids. Trimming removed 6 bases from V and 9 bases from J; junction bases left unmatched: 8. From germline, CDR1 is MNHEY and CDR2 SVGAGI. DNA for the CDR3: TGTGCCAGCAGAGGAGACAGGGGGCTCGTTGAGCAGTTCTTC. This translates into CASRGDRGLVEQFF.